This T cell receptor (beta chain) derives from a study of cytomegalovirus exposure and HLA in healthy donors. Concerning this clone: Its cognate antigen is unknown.

PCR amplification relied on 60 Vbeta primers (plus 13 Jbeta primers). Using immunoSEQ multiplex PCR, the repertoire was profiled, and TCRdb retains in-frame clones only, with some absent. The table has under 200,000 clones, over 60% seen once; the top ten hold 2.8%. The CDR3 is 14 residues long. Per the germline V gene, CDR1 is LGHNA and CDR2 is YSLEER. J lost 2 bases, V lost 3 bases, and 3 bases had no gene match. Study-wide results and limits: Later analysis suggested links between common viral pathogens and several top significant clusters.

This rearrangement joins TRBV4-3 to TRBJ1-1, with 7 bases identical to TRBD1. The clonotype originates from a woman in her 30s in good health and CMV-seronegative. The specimen sequenced was PBMCs. The DNA of the CDR3 is TGCGCCAGCAGCCAGACAGGGTATAACACTGAAGCTTTCTTT. It yields the protein CASSQTGYNTEAFF.